These 7 T cell receptor beta chains originate from one sample sequenced in a study of T cell repertoires in cytomegalovirus infection. TCRdb processed the reads anew with MiXCR; each CDR3 protein has one entry. Among some 920,000 distinct CDR3 sequences, under 40% were seen once, and the ten largest hold under 15%. No cognate antigen is known for these TCRs. Sequenced here: cultured CD8+ T cells from PBMCs, sampled from culture after CMV antigen stimulation. Source of these receptors: a human donor in good health (CMV status not recorded). Some clones in this sample may be carry-over from other donors' samples.

The chain carries TRBV11-2 and TRBJ1-4; the D gene is possibly TRBD1 (6 bases). V was trimmed by 6 bases and J by 0 bases, leaving 8 bases between them. The CDR3 sequence is 14 residues long. The germline gives CDR1 SGHAT, CDR2 FQNNGV. The chain's CDR3 is CASRDSPTNEKLFF. CDR3 DNA: TGTGCCAGCAGGGACAGCCCAACTAATGAAAAACTGTTTTTT.

The V call is TRBV20-1, the J call TRBJ1-2; D gene uncertain. Per the germline V gene, CDR1 is DFQATT and CDR2 is SNEGSKA (reference sequence). The CDR3 has 11 residues. V lost 8 bases, J lost 6 bases, and 13 bases lay in between. The CDR3 coding sequence is TGCAGTCCAGAAGGGCCGGATGGCTACACCTTC. It codes for CSPEGPDGYTF.

The chain has TRBV4-3 and TRBJ1-1, with no clear D. CDR1 and CDR2 from the germline V gene are LGHNA and YSLEER. This CDR3 comprises 15 residues. V was shortened by 2 bases and J by 0 bases, with 10 bases between the two germline ends. The CDR3: CASSQRISLNTEAFF. CDR3 bases: TGCGCCAGCAGCCAAAGGATTAGTTTGAACACTGAAGCTTTCTTT.

This clonotype was seen many times. The chain employs TRBV7-9 and TRBJ2-2; the D gene is possibly TRBD1 (5 bases). Germline V gene lookup returns CDR1 SEHNR and CDR2 FQNEAQ (reference sequence). The V gene lost 4 bases and the J gene lost 1 base, with 16 bases spanning the gap. CDR3 length equals 17 residues. CDR3 residues: CASSSELHRLNTGELFF. The DNA for the CDR3 is TGTGCCAGCAGCTCCGAACTCCACAGGTTGAACACCGGGGAGCTGTTTTTT.

The table lists this clonotype with a few counts. V usage is TRBV7-9 and J usage is TRBJ2-1; possible D gene TRBD2, 6 bases. The length of the CDR3 is 14 residues. The germline V gene encodes CDR1 SEHNR and CDR2 FQNEAQ (reference sequence). V lost 5 bases, J lost 7 bases, and 15 bases lay in between. Here the CDR3 reads CASSPGTAINEQFF. For the CDR3, the DNA is TGTGCCAGCAGCCCCGGGACTGCAATTAATGAGCAGTTCTTC.

The CDR3 loop is CASSFSYRGETQYF. CDR3 nucleotides: TGTGCCAGCAGTTTCTCCTACAGGGGTGAGACCCAGTACTTC. This chain uses TRBV27 with TRBJ2-5; 7 bases align to TRBD1. The CDR3 contains 14 residues. J lost 5 bases, V lost 3 bases, and 6 bases had no gene match. The germline V gene encodes CDR1 MNHEY and CDR2 SMNVEV (reference sequence).

This chain connects TRBV12-3 or TRBV12-4 to TRBJ2-1; tentatively, D is TRBD1 (7 bases). The germline V and J ends were trimmed by 4 bases and 9 bases, with 13 bases remaining between them. This CDR3 contains 13 residues. The chain's CDR3 is CASSWAGGGEQFF. CDR3 nucleotides: TGTGCCAGCAGTTGGGCAGGGGGAGGTGAGCAGTTCTTC.